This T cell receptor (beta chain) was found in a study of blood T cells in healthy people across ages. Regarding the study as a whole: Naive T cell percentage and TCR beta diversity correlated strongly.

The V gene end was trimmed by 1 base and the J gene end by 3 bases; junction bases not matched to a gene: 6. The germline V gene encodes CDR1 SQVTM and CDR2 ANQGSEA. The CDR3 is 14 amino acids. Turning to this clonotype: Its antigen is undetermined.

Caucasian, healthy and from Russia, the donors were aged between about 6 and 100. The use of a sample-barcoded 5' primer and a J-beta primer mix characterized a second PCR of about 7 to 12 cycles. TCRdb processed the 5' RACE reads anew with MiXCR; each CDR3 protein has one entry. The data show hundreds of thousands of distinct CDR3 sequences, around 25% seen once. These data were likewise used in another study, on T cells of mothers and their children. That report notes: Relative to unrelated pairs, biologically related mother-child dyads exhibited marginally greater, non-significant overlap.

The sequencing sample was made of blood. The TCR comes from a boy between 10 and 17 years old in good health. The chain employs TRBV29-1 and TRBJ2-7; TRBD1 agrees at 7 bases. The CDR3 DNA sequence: TGCAGCGTTGAAGTGCGACAGGGCAGCTACGAGCAGTACTTC. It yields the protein CSVEVRQGSYEQYF.